These 8 T cell receptor beta chains originate from one sample sequenced in a study of blood T cell repertoires in COVID-19. Profiling relied on immunoSEQ multiplex PCR, and the TCRdb table lists in-frame clones only, not all of them. The sample has tens of thousands of clones; roughly 90% are singletons. Sequences were obtained from peripheral blood. The receptors stem from a man aged 55 to 69 with active COVID-19.

This clone was counted a single time. The gene calls are TRBV30 and TRBJ2-7; the match to TRBD1 covers 7 bases. Germline V gene sequence: CDR1 GTSNPN, CDR2 SVGIG (reference sequence). V gave up 1 base and J gave up 3 bases; unmatched junction bases: 3. The CDR3 length is 13 residues. The CDR3 DNA is TGTGCCTGGAGTGAGGCAGGGGGCTACGAGCAGTACTTC. Protein sequence: CAWSEAGGYEQYF.

This clone was seen once. The CDR3 bases are TGTGCCAGCTCACCCAGGATAAAAGCGGTTCCTCTTAATGAAAAACTGTTTTTT. Translated, it gives CASSPRIKAVPLNEKLFF. The chain links TRBV18 to TRBJ1-4, with no clear D. Germline V lookup: CDR1 KGHSH, CDR2 LQKENI. This CDR3 comprises 18 residues. V was pared by 3 bases and J by 4 bases, with 21 bases between.

This sequence joins TRBV2 and TRBJ2-3; 9 positions agree with TRBD2. Germline values: CDR1 SNHLY, CDR2 FYNNEI. V shed 3 bases and J 2 bases; nucleotides not matched to a gene: 9. The CDR3 is 17 amino acids. In DNA form, the CDR3 reads TGTGCCAGCAGTGAGGGGCATCTAGCGGGGTCCACAGATACGCAGTATTTT. It codes for CASSEGHLAGSTDTQYF. The variable domain in full, with the rest retrieved from reference TRBV2 and TRBJ2-3, is EPEVTQTPSHQVTQMGQEVILRCVPISNHLYFYWYRQILGQKVEFLVSFYNNEISEKSEIFDDQFSVERPDGSNFTLKIRSTKLEDSAMYFCASSEGHLAGSTDTQYFGPGTRLTVL.

The genes are TRBV4-1 and TRBJ2-5; no firm D call. Germline CDR1 reads MGHRA; CDR2 reads YSYEKL. The CDR3 covers 15 residues. V lost 0 bases, J lost 5 bases, and 13 bases lay in between. This CDR3 reads CASSQDTSGLETQYF. The CDR3 DNA reads as TGCGCCAGCAGCCAAGATACGAGTGGTCTGGAGACCCAGTACTTC.

The V call is TRBV5-1, the J call TRBJ2-3; D may be TRBD2 (7 bases). The CDR3 sequence is 15 residues long. The V end lost 2 bases, the J end lost 2 bases, and 12 bases lay between the germline ends. Per germline, CDR1 SGHRS and CDR2 YFSETQ. In DNA form, the CDR3 reads TGCGCCAGCAGCTTCTTGGCGGGGGCCACAGATACGCAGTATTTT. Its protein product is CASSFLAGATDTQYF.

The CDR3 sequence: CASSHLFRGGTEAFF. The CDR3 region has the DNA TGTGCCAGCAGCCATTTATTCCGGGGTGGCACTGAAGCTTTCTTT. J is TRBJ1-1 and V is TRBV14; D ambiguous. Trimming shortened V by 3 bases and J by 4 bases, and 15 bases separated the two germline ends. The CDR3 runs to 15 residues. Germline CDR1 SGHDN, CDR2 FVKESK.

The V gene is TRBV7-2, the J gene TRBJ2-1; TRBD1 agrees at 7 bases. Germline CDR1 SGHTA, CDR2 FQGNSA. There are 18 residues in the CDR3. Trimming removed 2 bases from V and 1 base from J; junction bases left unmatched: 11. CDR3 coding DNA: TGTGCCAGCAGCTTATTGGGACAGTTGCCTCTTTCCTACAATGAGCAGTTCTTC. Translated: CASSLLGQLPLSYNEQFF.

This chain links TRBV6-5 with TRBJ1-1; TRBD1 aligns across 9 bases. J lost 4 bases, V lost 2 bases, and 5 bases had no gene match. Germline lookup yields CDR1 MNHEY and CDR2 SVGAGI. This CDR3 comprises 15 residues. CDR3 nucleotides: TGTGCCAGCAGTTACGCGGGACAGGGTGGCACTGAAGCTTTCTTT. Translation: CASSYAGQGGTEAFF.